This T cell receptor (beta chain) was recovered during a study of human T cells and chemical hapten exposure. Across the whole study: 2% DPC was applied to around 2 cm by around 2 cm of upper inner arm skin for sensitization.

TCRdb ran MiXCR on the RACE reads and lists one entry per CDR3 protein. The sample shows tens of thousands of distinct CDR3 sequences, 6.5% to 8.5% of them seen only once. The CDR3 is made up of 12 amino acids. Germline lookup yields CDR1 LGHDT and CDR2 YNNKEL (reference sequence). The V end lost 1 base, the J end lost 7 bases, and 6 bases lay between the germline ends. This clonotype was observed a handful of times. The time point denotes: pre-sensitization, week 0. Treatment here: therapeutic diphenylcyclopropenone sensitization with weekly scalp DPC. The starting material, unfractionated whole blood, was used for total RNA extraction.

The TCR was taken from a woman in her twenties or thirties with alopecia areata. Some clones in this sample may be carry-over from other donors' samples. Sample: whole blood, taken in connection with sensitization to the hapten diphenylcyclopropenone (DPC). This chain links TRBV3-1 with TRBJ2-3; unclear D gene. The CDR3 DNA reads as TGTGCCAGCAGCCAAGGTCTCTATACGCAGTATTTT. It is translated as CASSQGLYTQYF.